This is a list of T cell receptor beta chains from one sample in a study of shared clonotypes between healthy human individuals. Generated by immunoSEQ multiplex PCR, the TCRdb table keeps only in-frame clones and is missing some. The table lists about 2.3 million clones, 93% of them singletons. Source material: naive CD4+ T cells from PBMCs. The receptors come from a young man in good health. Some clones in this sample may be carry-over from other donors' samples. The CDR3 runs from the conserved cysteine through the conserved F or W. The D gene is left open where the match is weak. Expanded clones are given a class, and other clones once, few, many or no size at all.

v_call,clone_size,cdr3_length,d_call,j_call,cdr3_aa,cdr3_nt
TRBV29-1,few,12,NA,TRBJ1-1,CSVGRGDTEAFF,TGCAGCGTTGGACGCGGGGACACTGAAGCTTTCTTT
TRBV7-3,NA,16,NA,TRBJ2-2,CASSPVFRAESGELFF,TGTGCCAGCAGCCCCGTGTTTAGGGCGGAAAGCGGGGAGCTGTTTTTT
TRBV18,NA,15,NA,TRBJ2-5,CASSPAADRQETQYF,TGTGCCAGCTCACCCGCCGCCGACAGGCAAGAGACCCAGTACTTC
TRBV28,NA,19,TRBD1,TRBJ1-5,CASSFLPGQPNYSNQPQHF,TGTGCCAGCAGTTTTCTACCGGGACAGCCTAATTATAGCAATCAGCCCCAGCATTTT
TRBV2,NA,12,NA,TRBJ1-2,CASQVMLEGYTF,TGTGCCAGCCAGGTGATGCTGGAAGGCTACACCTTC
TRBV5-4,NA,15,NA,TRBJ2-2,CASSDETVRSGELFF,TGTGCCAGCAGCGATGAGACAGTCAGGTCCGGGGAGCTGTTTTTT
TRBV11-1,NA,17,TRBD2,TRBJ2-3,CASSSGTSGSPTDTQYF,TGTGCCAGCAGCTCCGGGACTAGCGGGAGCCCCACAGATACGCAGTATTTT
TRBV28,NA,12,NA,TRBJ2-2,CASSLDDGELFF,TGTGCCAGCAGCCTGGATGACGGGGAGCTGTTTTTT
TRBV19,NA,14,TRBD1,TRBJ2-5,CASSKMTGEETQYF,TGTGCCAGTAGTAAAATGACAGGGGAAGAGACCCAGTACTTC
TRBV7-9,NA,14,NA,TRBJ1-5,CASSLAVGDQPQHF,TGTGCCAGCAGCTTAGCGGTGGGGGATCAGCCCCAGCATTTT
TRBV6-1,NA,17,TRBD1,TRBJ2-6,CASSAGQGRSGANVLTF,TGTGCCAGCAGTGCCGGACAGGGGCGCTCTGGGGCCAACGTCCTGACTTTC
TRBV11-1,NA,13,TRBD1,TRBJ1-2,CASRKGARGGYTF,TGTGCCAGCAGAAAGGGGGCGCGTGGTGGCTACACCTTC
TRBV7-9,NA,15,NA,TRBJ2-7,CASSFGGYRGYEQYF,TGTGCCAGCAGCTTCGGGGGTTACAGGGGCTACGAGCAGTACTTC
TRBV11-2,NA,14,TRBD1,TRBJ2-7,CASRHNRGQYEQYF,TGTGCCAGCAGACACAACAGGGGGCAGTACGAGCAGTACTTC
TRBV30,NA,15,TRBD2,TRBJ2-7,CAWSVSGGSSYEQYF,TGTGCCTGGAGTGTTAGCGGCGGGAGCTCCTACGAGCAGTACTTC
TRBV7-2,NA,14,NA,TRBJ2-3,CASSFKLVRDTQYF,TGTGCCAGCAGCTTTAAGTTGGTACGAGATACGCAGTATTTT
TRBV29-1,once,13,NA,TRBJ2-1,CSVEVSEIPEQFF,TGCAGCGTTGAAGTATCCGAAATCCCTGAGCAGTTCTTC
TRBV4-1,NA,16,NA,TRBJ2-1,CASSLSSGDPYNEQFF,TGCGCCAGCAGCCTTTCGTCGGGGGACCCCTACAATGAGCAGTTCTTC
TRBV30,NA,16,NA,TRBJ1-5,CAWSFRGPRGNQPQHF,TGTGCCTGGAGTTTCCGGGGCCCGAGGGGCAATCAGCCCCAGCATTTT
TRBV2,NA,16,TRBD1,TRBJ1-5,CASSSPGGLSNQPQHF,TGTGCCAGCAGTAGTCCAGGGGGCTTAAGCAATCAGCCCCAGCATTTT
TRBV11-2,NA,14,NA,TRBJ2-7,CASSSSGIPYEQYF,TGTGCCAGCAGCTCGTCAGGGATTCCCTACGAGCAGTACTTC
TRBV5-1,NA,14,NA,TRBJ2-5,CASSFFTIQETQYF,TGCGCCAGCAGCTTTTTCACTATCCAAGAGACCCAGTACTTC
TRBV5-1,once,16,TRBD2,TRBJ2-1,CASSPRGGASYNEQFF,TGCGCCAGCAGCCCTCGGGGGGGCGCCTCCTACAATGAGCAGTTCTTC
TRBV6-5,NA,14,NA,TRBJ2-7,CASSGRDTGYEQYF,TGTGCCAGCAGTGGCCGTGACACCGGCTACGAGCAGTACTTC
TRBV28,NA,14,NA,TRBJ2-5,CASSPSGGQETQYF,TGTGCCAGCAGCCCCAGCGGTGGGCAAGAGACCCAGTACTTC
TRBV5-4,NA,14,NA,TRBJ2-7,CASSKAGQAYEQYF,TGTGCCAGCAGCAAGGCGGGACAAGCCTACGAGCAGTACTTC
TRBV5-1,NA,17,TRBD2,TRBJ2-5,CASSLVTAGGPQETQYF,TGCGCCAGCAGCTTGGTTACGGCGGGAGGGCCGCAAGAGACCCAGTACTTC
TRBV28,NA,16,TRBD2,TRBJ2-1,CASRGIAGGLYNEQFF,TGTGCCAGCAGGGGAATAGCGGGAGGGCTCTACAATGAGCAGTTCTTC